These 31 T cell receptor beta chains originate from one sample sequenced in a study of blood T cell repertoires in COVID-19 (dated by TCRdb to about 2020). Libraries came from the immunoSEQ multiplex PCR assay. TCRdb took this table from immuneACCESS and kept in-frame rearrangements with V and J called. Such tables lack part of the clones; where checked against another copy, unresolved V genes explain under half of the gap, and the rest is unexplained. The sample table shows approximately 240,000 clones, and roughly 90% are seen once. Of the sample, around 2% is held by the ten largest clones. The sequenced sample consisted of peripheral blood. The receptor source for this set is a woman in her forties who had recovered from COVID-19.

This sequence joins TRBV4-1 and TRBJ2-3, with D possibly TRBD2 on 6 matching bases. In germline, CDR1 is MGHRA, CDR2 YSYEKL. V gave up 0 bases and J gave up 2 bases, with 12 bases separating them. This CDR3 is 16 amino acids long. The CDR3 nucleotides read TGCGCCAGCAGCCAAGATGGCGGGGCGTTCACAGATACGCAGTATTTT. Translation gives CASSQDGGAFTDTQYF.

The rearrangement uses TRBV24-1 and TRBJ2-1; 10 bases fit TRBD2. V gave up 4 bases and J gave up 6 bases; unmatched junction bases: 8. The germline CDR1 and CDR2 sequences are KGHDR and SFDVKD. The CDR3 covers 16 residues. The DNA of the CDR3 is TGTGCCACCAGTGAGTCCCCTAGCGGGAGTCTCAATGAGCAGTTCTTC. It encodes CATSESPSGSLNEQFF.

V usage is TRBV11-2 and J usage is TRBJ2-7, with 9 bases aligning to TRBD1. V was clipped by 3 bases and J by 4 bases; unmatched bases: 10. The CDR3 loop spans 16 amino acids. Germline CDR1 is SGHAT and CDR2 is FQNNGV. DNA for the CDR3: TGTGCCAGCAGCTTCTTTCCCGGGACAGGGATTTACGAGCAGTACTTC. Translated, it gives CASSFFPGTGIYEQYF.

The J gene is TRBJ1-2, the V gene TRBV27; possible D gene TRBD1, 5 bases. The germline V and J ends were trimmed by 6 bases and 0 bases, with 17 bases remaining between them. Looked up from germline, CDR1 is MNHEY and CDR2 is SMNVEV (reference sequence). This CDR3 comprises 16 residues. CDR3 protein: CASRNAGGEANYGYTF. The CDR3 DNA reads as TGTGCCAGCAGGAATGCCGGGGGAGAAGCTAACTATGGCTACACCTTC.

The chain uses TRBV5-1 and TRBJ2-3; no clear D gene. Germline V gene data show CDR1 as SGHRS and CDR2 as YFSETQ. V lost 4 bases and J lost 3, with 18 bases in between. The CDR3 totals 16 residues. The CDR3, as DNA: TGCGCCAGCAGCCTTGAGCACGGTGGGCCAACAGATACGCAGTATTTT. Its translation is CASSLEHGGPTDTQYF.

The rearrangement joins TRBV9 to TRBJ2-5; 8 positions agree with TRBD1. Losses at the gene ends were 4 bases for V and 4 bases for J; bases not matched to a gene: 9. This CDR3 spans 15 amino acids. Germline V gene sequence: CDR1 SGDLS, CDR2 YYNGEE. The CDR3 DNA sequence: TGTGCCAGCAGCCTACTCGACAGGGGAAGAGAGACCCAGTACTTC. Translated, it gives CASSLLDRGRETQYF.

The chain employs TRBV25-1 and TRBJ2-5; D not certain. Between the trimmed V and J ends, which lost 3 bases and 5 bases, there was a span of 7 bases. Germline lookup yields CDR1 MGHDK and CDR2 SYGVNS. The CDR3 spans 12 residues. CDR3 sequence: CASSEEWETQYF. CDR3 bases: TGTGCCAGCAGTGAGGAGTGGGAGACCCAGTACTTC.

The V call is TRBV12-3 or TRBV12-4, the J call TRBJ2-2; D unresolved. The CDR3 loop spans 13 amino acids. V was cut by 3 bases and J by 6 bases, with 8 bases left in between. The CDR3 region has the DNA TGTGCCAGCAGTTTCCTGACTCCCGGGGAGCTGTTTTTT. Translated, it gives CASSFLTPGELFF.

The chain has TRBV6-5 and TRBJ2-3; D is perhaps TRBD1 (6 bases). This CDR3 contains 15 residues. CDR1 and CDR2 from the germline V gene are MNHEY and SVGAGI. The V gene lost 4 bases and the J gene lost 0 bases, with 11 bases spanning the gap. The CDR3 here is CASSSGQTSTDTQYF. CDR3 bases: TGTGCCAGCAGTTCCGGACAGACCAGCACAGATACGCAGTATTTT.

The V gene is TRBV6-5, the J gene TRBJ2-7, with D tentatively TRBD2 (5 bases). Trimming stripped 5 bases from V and 3 bases from J, with 14 bases between. The CDR3 has 14 residues. Germline V CDR1 and CDR2: MNHEY, SVGAGI. The CDR3 DNA reads TGTGCCAGCAGTATCGAAACCGGGGACTACGAGCAGTACTTC. It specifies CASSIETGDYEQYF.

This chain joins TRBV24-1 and TRBJ1-5, with D hard to call. Germline lookup yields CDR1 KGHDR and CDR2 SFDVKD. This CDR3 region has 11 residues. The germline V and J ends were trimmed by 4 bases and 15 bases, with 12 bases remaining between them. For the CDR3, the DNA is TGTGCCACCAGTGAGAGGAGGGTGTGGCATTTT. It specifies CATSERRVWHF.

This chain uses TRBV4-2 with TRBJ2-3; perhaps TRBD2 as D (7 bases). The CDR3 runs 15 residues. V was pared by 2 bases and J by 4 bases, with 13 bases between. Germline V CDR1 and CDR2: LGHNA, YNFKEQ. The CDR3 is CASSQRGGGADTQYF. CDR3 DNA sequence: TGTGCCAGCAGCCAAAGGGGGGGCGGAGCAGATACGCAGTATTTT.

The V gene is TRBV23-1, the J gene TRBJ2-7; D is possibly TRBD2 (5 bases). TRBV23-1 is recorded as an ORF, its role being uncertain. CDR3 length: 14 residues. With 4 bases removed from V and 5 bases from J, the gap between germline ends came to 15 bases. The DNA for the CDR3 is TGCGCCAGCAGTCCCGGGTGGGAGTGTGACGAGCAGTACTTC. Its translation is CASSPGWECDEQYF.

This chain links TRBV14 with TRBJ2-1; 7 positions agree with TRBD1. V lost 1 base, J lost 8 bases, and 14 bases stayed unmatched. The CDR3 spans 17 residues. In germline, CDR1 is SGHDN, CDR2 FVKESK. CDR3 coding DNA: TGTGCCAGCAGCCAAGCTAGGACAGGTTATAGGTTAGATGAGCAGTTCTTC. This codes for CASSQARTGYRLDEQFF.

The chain recombines TRBV15 with TRBJ1-5; D remains unclear. Germline V gives CDR1 LNHNV, CDR2 YYDKDF (reference sequence). The V end lost 0 bases, the J end lost 0 bases, and 9 bases lay between the germline ends. The CDR3 runs 16 residues. The CDR3 sequence is CATSRDLAVSNQPQHF. The CDR3 coding sequence is TGTGCCACCAGCAGAGATTTAGCAGTTAGCAATCAGCCCCAGCATTTT.

The gene calls are TRBV3-1 (or the pseudogene TRBV3-2) and TRBJ2-1; perhaps TRBD2 as D (6 bases). CDR3 length: 15 residues. Per germline, CDR1 LGHDT and CDR2 YNNKEL (reference sequence). Deletions cut 4 bases from V and 2 bases from J, with 12 bases between. The CDR3 region is CASSREVPPYNEQFF. The CDR3 DNA is TGTGCCAGCAGCCGGGAGGTTCCCCCCTACAATGAGCAGTTCTTC.

This clone showed up just once. The rearrangement links TRBV7-2 to TRBJ1-2; 9 positions agree with TRBD1. V lost 0 bases, J lost 7 bases, and 6 bases stayed unmatched. The germline gives CDR1 SGHTA, CDR2 FQGNSA. This CDR3 comprises 15 residues. CDR3 protein: CASSLASGQGFGYTF. The DNA of the CDR3 is TGTGCCAGCAGCTTAGCTTCGGGACAGGGTTTTGGCTACACCTTC.

The CDR3 sequence is CASSLGAYRGRAGELFF. The CDR3 nucleotides read TGTGCCAGCAGCTTAGGGGCCTACAGGGGAAGGGCCGGGGAGCTGTTTTTT. The V call is TRBV7-6, the J call TRBJ2-2; the match to TRBD1 covers 7 bases. CDR3 size: 17 residues. V lost 1 base, J lost 6 bases, and 11 bases stayed unmatched. CDR1 is SGHVS, CDR2 FNYEAQ, per germline.

The chain carries TRBV6-1 and TRBJ1-5, with TRBD1 matching over 9 bases. CDR1 and CDR2 from the germline V gene are MNHNS and SASEGT. V lost 2 bases and J lost 4; bases outside the gene matches: 3. The CDR3 is made up of 15 amino acids. This CDR3 is CASSEYGTGNQPQHF. The DNA of the CDR3 is TGTGCCAGCAGTGAATACGGGACAGGGAATCAGCCCCAGCATTTT.

This clone turned up a few times. This chain joins TRBV6-6 and TRBJ2-7; 9 nucleotides agree with TRBD2. The V segment lost 0 bases and the J segment 6 bases; nucleotides outside the gene matches: 3. Germline-derived CDR1 and CDR2 are MNHNY and SVGAGI (reference sequence). The CDR3 is 14 residues long. CDR3 in amino acids: CASSYSRRGGEQYF. The CDR3 bases are TGTGCCAGCAGTTACTCAAGGCGGGGGGGCGAGCAGTACTTC.

V usage is TRBV7-9 and J usage is TRBJ2-1; 12 bases match TRBD2. From germline, CDR1 is SEHNR and CDR2 FQNEAQ (reference sequence). With 5 bases clipped from V and 8 bases from J, the junction kept 7 bases outside the gene matches. This CDR3 has 15 amino acids. CDR3 region: CASSLTSGSSDEQFF. The CDR3 DNA reads TGTGCCAGCAGCCTGACTAGCGGGAGTAGCGATGAGCAGTTCTTC. The variable domain in full, completed from reference TRBV7-9 and TRBJ2-1, reads DTGVSQNPRHKITKRGQNVTFRCDPISEHNRLYWYRQTLGQGPEFLTYFQNEAQLEKSRLLSDRFSAERPKGSFSTLEIQRTEQGDSAMYLCASSLTSGSSDEQFFGPGTRLTVL.

The V call is TRBV12-3 or TRBV12-4, the J call TRBJ2-1; D remains unclear. This CDR3 region has 13 residues. The V end lost 7 bases, the J end lost 4 bases, and 11 bases lay between the germline ends. The CDR3 nucleotides read TGTGCCAGCATCACGCGCCCATACAATGAGCAGTTCTTC. Its protein is CASITRPYNEQFF.

The rearrangement links TRBV5-1 to TRBJ2-3; the D gene is possibly TRBD2 (5 bases). This CDR3 has 15 amino acids. Germline assignment: CDR1 SGHRS and CDR2 YFSETQ. Trimming removed 2 bases at V and 1 base at J, with 11 bases between. DNA of the CDR3: TGCGCCAGCAGCTTAACTAACGGGGGCACAGATACGCAGTATTTT. Protein product: CASSLTNGGTDTQYF. Using reference TRBV5-1 and TRBJ2-3 for the parts outside the CDR3, the full variable domain is KAGVTQTPRYLIKTRGQQVTLSCSPISGHRSVSWYQQTPGQGLQFLFEYFSETQRNKGNFPGRFSGRQFSNSRSEMNVSTLELGDSALYLCASSLTNGGTDTQYFGPGTRLTVL.

V and J are TRBV24-1 and TRBJ1-1; no clear D gene. The CDR3 has 17 residues. Germline V lookup: CDR1 KGHDR, CDR2 SFDVKD. V was clipped by 3 bases and J by 3 bases, with 19 bases between them. Here the CDR3 reads CATSDSPRKGVDTEAFF. The CDR3 DNA sequence: TGTGCCACCAGTGATAGCCCCCGTAAGGGAGTTGACACTGAAGCTTTCTTT.

The chain carries TRBV7-8 and TRBJ2-2, with 9 bases identical to TRBD1. CDR3 length: 16 residues. The germline CDR1 and CDR2 sequences are SGHVS and FQNEAQ. With V trimmed by 5 bases and J by 3 bases, 7 bases remained unmatched. CDR3 loop: CASSRGQGGDTGELFF. In DNA, the CDR3 is TGTGCCAGCAGCAGGGGACAGGGAGGGGACACCGGGGAGCTGTTTTTT.

This chain connects TRBV3-1 (or the pseudogene TRBV3-2) to TRBJ2-7; 7 bases align to TRBD2. The CDR3 has 17 amino acids. V was clipped by 2 bases and J by 0 bases; unmatched bases: 10. The germline V gene encodes CDR1 LGHDT and CDR2 YNNKEL (reference sequence). As DNA, the CDR3 is TGTGCCAGCAGCCAACCCCGTGGTAGCGGGTTCTCCTACGAGCAGTACTTC. It specifies CASSQPRGSGFSYEQYF.

The gene calls are TRBV10-3 and TRBJ2-7; maybe TRBD2 (7 bases). Germline CDR1 reads ENHRY; CDR2 reads SYGVKD. V was clipped by 7 bases and J by 4 bases, with 26 bases between them. This CDR3 spans 17 amino acids. CDR3 region: CAITPTLGARGGYEQYF. The CDR3 DNA follows: TGTGCCATCACCCCTACCTTGGGGGCTCGGGGAGGGTACGAGCAGTACTTC.

This sequence joins TRBV3-1 (or the pseudogene TRBV3-2) and TRBJ2-7, with TRBD2 matching 7 bases. CDR1 and CDR2 from the germline V gene are LGHDT and YNNKEL (reference sequence). CDR3 length: 13 amino acids. V gave up 7 bases and J gave up 6 bases; unmatched junction bases: 9. CDR3 sequence: CASNDGPGGEQYF. The CDR3 DNA reads TGTGCCAGCAATGATGGACCGGGAGGCGAGCAGTACTTC.

The CDR3 is CASRGQASEQYF. For the CDR3, the DNA is TGTGCCAGCAGGGGACAGGCCTCCGAGCAGTACTTC. The chain couples TRBV2 to TRBJ2-7, with 8 bases matching TRBD1. V lost 6 bases, J lost 6 bases, and 4 bases stayed unmatched. The CDR3 sequence is 12 residues long. Germline CDR1 SNHLY, CDR2 FYNNEI.

The V gene is TRBV5-4, the J gene TRBJ2-2; D not resolved. CDR3 length: 14 amino acids. In germline, CDR1 is SGHNT, CDR2 YYREEE (reference sequence). With 2 bases removed from V and 5 bases from J, the gap between germline ends came to 10 bases. CDR3 DNA sequence: TGTGCCAGCAGCTTCCTAGGTGCAACCGGGGAGCTGTTTTTT. Encoded protein: CASSFLGATGELFF.

CDR3 sequence reads: CASSLFPQGNAKNIQYF. In DNA form, the CDR3 reads TGTGCCAGCAGCTTATTCCCGCAGGGCAACGCCAAAAACATTCAGTACTTC. The chain couples TRBV11-2 to TRBJ2-4, with TRBD1 as a possible D gene (5 bases). CDR1 SGHAT and CDR2 FQNNGV come from the germline V gene. Trimming took 2 bases from V and 1 from J, leaving 15 bases between them. The CDR3 is 17 amino acids.